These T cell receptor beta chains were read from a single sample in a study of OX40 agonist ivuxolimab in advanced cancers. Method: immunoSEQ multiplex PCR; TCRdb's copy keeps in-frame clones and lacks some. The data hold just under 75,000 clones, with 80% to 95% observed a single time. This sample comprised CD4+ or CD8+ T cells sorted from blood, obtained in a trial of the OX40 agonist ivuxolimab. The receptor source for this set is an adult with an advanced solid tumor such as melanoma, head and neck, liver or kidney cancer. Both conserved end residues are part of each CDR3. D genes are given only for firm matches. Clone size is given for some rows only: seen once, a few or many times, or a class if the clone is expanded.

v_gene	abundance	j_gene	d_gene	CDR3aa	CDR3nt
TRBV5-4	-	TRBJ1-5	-	CASSYQGRPQHF	TGTGCCAGCAGTTACCAGGGGAGGCCCCAGCATTTT
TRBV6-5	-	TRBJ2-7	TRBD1	CASSSKGQGAYEQYF	TGTGCCAGCAGTTCCAAGGGACAGGGGGCCTACGAGCAGTACTTC
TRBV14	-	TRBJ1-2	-	CASSQAVTSYGYTF	TGTGCCAGCAGCCAAGCTGTGACGAGCTATGGCTACACCTTC
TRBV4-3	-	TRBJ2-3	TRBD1	CASSQAPQGVTDTQYF	TGCGCCAGCAGCCAAGCCCCCCAGGGGGTCACAGATACGCAGTATTTT
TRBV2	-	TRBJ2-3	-	CASTSSEVDTQYF	TGTGCCAGCACGAGCAGTGAGGTAGATACGCAGTATTTT
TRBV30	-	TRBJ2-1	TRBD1	CAWKDRAKLYNEQFF	TGTGCCTGGAAGGACAGGGCGAAGCTGTACAATGAGCAGTTCTTC
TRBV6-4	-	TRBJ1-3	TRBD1	CASSDSGGTGISGNTIYF	TGTGCCAGCAGTGACTCAGGGGGGACAGGGATCTCTGGAAACACCATATATTTT
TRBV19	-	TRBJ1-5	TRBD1	CASSQDREVYQPQHF	TGTGCCAGTAGCCAAGACAGGGAGGTGTATCAGCCCCAGCATTTT
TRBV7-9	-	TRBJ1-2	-	CASSPQGPNYGYTF	TGTGCCAGCAGCCCACAGGGCCCAAACTATGGCTACACCTTC
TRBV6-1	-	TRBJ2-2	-	CASTRLGTGELFF	TGTGCCAGCACTAGACTAGGCACCGGGGAGCTGTTTTTT
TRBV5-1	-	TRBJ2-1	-	CASSLSVGEQFF	TGCGCCAGCAGCCTTAGCGTTGGGGAGCAGTTCTTC
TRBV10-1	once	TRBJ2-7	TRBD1	CASSESLESAGQGRTKSYEQYF	TGCGCCAGCAGTGAGTCGCTGGAATCCGCGGGACAGGGCAGAACAAAATCCTACGAGCAGTACTTC